This T cell receptor (beta chain) appears in the sequencing data of a study of cytomegalovirus exposure and HLA in healthy donors. The CDR3 runs to 16 residues. The V gene end was trimmed by 8 bases and the J gene end by 3 bases; junction bases not matched to a gene: 11. Germline V gives CDR1 SNHLY, CDR2 FYNNEI. 60 Vbeta and 13 Jbeta primers were used in PCR. The method was immunoSEQ multiplex PCR; TCRdb's version includes in-frame clones alone and lacks a portion of them. This table has around 150,000 clones, 70% to 90% appearing once. What was sequenced was PBMCs. The sequence derives from a woman aged 40-49 years in good health and CMV-seropositive. V usage is TRBV2 and J usage is TRBJ2-2; 8 bases align to TRBD2. CDR3 in amino acids: CASRGGVAWDTGELFF. CDR3 in DNA: TGTGCCAGCCGGGGGGGGGTCGCTTGGGACACCGGGGAGCTGTTTTTT.